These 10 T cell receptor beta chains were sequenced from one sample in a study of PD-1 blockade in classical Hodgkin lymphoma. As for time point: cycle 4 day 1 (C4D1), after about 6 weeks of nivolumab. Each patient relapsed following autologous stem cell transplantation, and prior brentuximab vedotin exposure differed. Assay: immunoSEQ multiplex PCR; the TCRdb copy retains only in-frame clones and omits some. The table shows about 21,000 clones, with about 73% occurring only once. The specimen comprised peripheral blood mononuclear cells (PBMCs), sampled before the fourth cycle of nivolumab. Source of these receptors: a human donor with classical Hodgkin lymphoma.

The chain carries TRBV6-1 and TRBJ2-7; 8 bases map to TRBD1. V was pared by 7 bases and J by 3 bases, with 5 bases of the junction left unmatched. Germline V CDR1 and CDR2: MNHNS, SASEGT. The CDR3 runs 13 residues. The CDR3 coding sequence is TGTGCCAGCAATACAGGGGGTGTCTACGAGCAGTACTTC. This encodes CASNTGGVYEQYF.

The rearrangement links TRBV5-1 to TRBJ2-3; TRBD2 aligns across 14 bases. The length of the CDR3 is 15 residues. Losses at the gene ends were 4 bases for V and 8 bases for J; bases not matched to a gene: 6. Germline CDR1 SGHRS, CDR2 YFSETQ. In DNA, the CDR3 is TGCGCCAGCAGCCCCGGGACTAGCGGGAGTGCTACGCAGTATTTT. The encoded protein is CASSPGTSGSATQYF.

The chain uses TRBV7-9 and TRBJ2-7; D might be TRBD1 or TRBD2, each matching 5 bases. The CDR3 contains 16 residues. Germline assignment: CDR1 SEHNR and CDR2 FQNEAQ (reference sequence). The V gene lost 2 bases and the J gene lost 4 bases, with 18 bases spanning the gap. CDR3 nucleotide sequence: TGTGCCAGCAGCTTATGGTCCGGGACCACGGATTACGAGCAGTACTTC. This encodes CASSLWSGTTDYEQYF.

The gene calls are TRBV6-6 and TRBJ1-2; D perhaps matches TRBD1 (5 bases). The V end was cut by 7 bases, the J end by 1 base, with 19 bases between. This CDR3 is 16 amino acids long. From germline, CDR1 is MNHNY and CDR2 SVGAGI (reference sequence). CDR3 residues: CASTQRGEGLNYGYTF. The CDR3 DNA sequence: TGTGCCAGCACTCAAAGGGGCGAGGGGCTTAACTATGGCTACACCTTC.

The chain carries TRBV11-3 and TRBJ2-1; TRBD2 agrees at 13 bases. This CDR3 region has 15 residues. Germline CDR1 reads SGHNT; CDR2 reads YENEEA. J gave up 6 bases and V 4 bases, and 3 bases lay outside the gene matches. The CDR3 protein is CASSSGTSGTNEQFF. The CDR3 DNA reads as TGTGCCAGCAGCTCCGGGACTAGCGGGACCAATGAGCAGTTCTTC.

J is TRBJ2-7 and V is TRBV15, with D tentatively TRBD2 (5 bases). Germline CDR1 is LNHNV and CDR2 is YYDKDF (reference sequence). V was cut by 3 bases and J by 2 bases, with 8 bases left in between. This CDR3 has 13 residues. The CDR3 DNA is TGTGCCACCAGCAGTGGGCGGGCCTACGAGCAGTACTTC. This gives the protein CATSSGRAYEQYF.

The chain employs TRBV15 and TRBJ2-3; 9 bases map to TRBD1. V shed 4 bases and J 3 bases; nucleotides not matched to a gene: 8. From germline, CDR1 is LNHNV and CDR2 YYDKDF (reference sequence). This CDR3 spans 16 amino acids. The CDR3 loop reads CATSKGTGSTTDTQYF. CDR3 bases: TGTGCCACCAGCAAAGGGACAGGGTCTACGACAGATACGCAGTATTTT. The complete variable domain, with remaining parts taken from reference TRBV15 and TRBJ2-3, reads DAMVIQNPRYQVTQFGKPVTLSCSQTLNHNVMYWYQQKSSQAPKLLFHYYDKDFNNEADTPDNFQSRRPNTSFCFLDIRSPGLGDTAMYLCATSKGTGSTTDTQYFGPGTRLTVL.

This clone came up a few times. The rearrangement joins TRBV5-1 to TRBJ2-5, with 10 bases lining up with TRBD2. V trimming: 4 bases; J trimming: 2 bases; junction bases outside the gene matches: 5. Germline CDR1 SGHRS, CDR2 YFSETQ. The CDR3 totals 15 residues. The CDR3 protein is CASSSLAGAQETQYF. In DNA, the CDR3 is TGCGCCAGCAGCAGCCTAGCGGGAGCTCAAGAGACCCAGTACTTC.

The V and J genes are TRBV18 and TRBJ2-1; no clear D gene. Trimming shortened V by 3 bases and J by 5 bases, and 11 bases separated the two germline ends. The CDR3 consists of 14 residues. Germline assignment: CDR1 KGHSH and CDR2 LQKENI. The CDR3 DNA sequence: TGTGCCAGCTCACCTCTGAAGGCGGACAATGAGCAGTTCTTC. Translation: CASSPLKADNEQFF.

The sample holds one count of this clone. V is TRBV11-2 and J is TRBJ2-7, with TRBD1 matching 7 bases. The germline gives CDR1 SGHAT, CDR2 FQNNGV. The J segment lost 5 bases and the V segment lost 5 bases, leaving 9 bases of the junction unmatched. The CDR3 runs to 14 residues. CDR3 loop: CASSPGQLVNEQYF. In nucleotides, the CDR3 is TGTGCCAGCAGCCCGGGACAGTTGGTCAACGAGCAGTACTTC.